The next 23 T cell receptor beta chains were all read from a single sample in a study of blood T cells in healthy people across ages. Sample-barcoded 5' priming and a J-beta primer mix drove a second PCR of about 7 to 11 cycles. TCRdb reanalysed the 5' RACE reads using MiXCR and keeps one entry per CDR3 protein. Seen here are 750,000 to 950,000 distinct CDR3 sequences, 25% to 30% observed once, and the top ten hold roughly 3.1%. The sample was also linked to a second study, of T cells of mothers and their children.

What was sequenced was blood. These receptors came from a boy younger than 18 in good health.

This clonotype has just a few counts. The rearrangement uses TRBV5-1 and TRBJ1-1; D call uncertain. V lost 0 bases, J lost 1 base, and 7 bases lay in between. CDR1 is SGHRS, CDR2 YFSETQ, per germline. The CDR3 runs to 14 residues. The CDR3 DNA reads TGCGCCAGCAGCTTGGAACATACGAACACTGAAGCTTTCTTT. Translated: CASSLEHTNTEAFF.

This clonotype occurred a few times. The V and J genes are TRBV6-1 and TRBJ1-6; D ambiguous. This CDR3 contains 18 residues. Per the germline V gene, CDR1 is MNHNS and CDR2 is SASEGT. Between the trimmed V and J ends, which lost 7 bases and 4 bases, there was a span of 23 bases. The CDR3 sequence: CASIEKNRPGTYNSPLHF. The CDR3 DNA sequence: TGTGCCAGCATAGAAAAAAACCGGCCAGGAACTTATAATTCACCCCTCCACTTT.

This clonotype turned up a few times. A junction end diverges from the germline sequence, so it may reflect a read error. J is TRBJ2-4 and V is TRBV5-1, with 8 bases aligning to TRBD2. CDR1 and CDR2 (germline): SGHRS, YFSETQ. The CDR3 length is 14 residues. The CDR3 DNA follows: TGCGCCAGCAGCAGCGGGGGATCCAAAAACGTTCAGTACTTC. Its translation is CASSSGGSKNVQYF.

The chain has TRBV13 and TRBJ2-5, with unresolved D. Matching the DNA end better, TRBJ2-1 makes the J call doubtful. There are 12 residues in the CDR3. The germline V gene has CDR1 PRHDT and CDR2 FYEKMQ (reference sequence). The CDR3 coding sequence is TGTGCCAGCAGCTTTAACCGGAACGAGCAGTTCTTC. Translation: CASSFNRNEQFF.

This clonotype was counted a few times. The gene calls are TRBV10-3 and TRBJ2-3; 7 bases are a match to TRBD1. V lost 2 bases, J lost 0 bases, and 8 bases stayed unmatched. The CDR3 length is 17 residues. Germline V lookup: CDR1 ENHRY, CDR2 SYGVKD. The CDR3 nucleotides read TGTGCCATCAGTGAGGACACGGACAGGCGAAGCACAGATACGCAGTATTTT. Translated, it gives CAISEDTDRRSTDTQYF.

This clonotype was counted at least ten times. The V call is TRBV28, the J call TRBJ2-5, with 8 bases fitting TRBD1. The CDR3 is made up of 13 amino acids. The V gene end was trimmed by 3 bases and the J gene end by 5 bases; junction bases not matched to a gene: 2. Per the germline V gene, CDR1 is MDHEN and CDR2 is SYDVKM. The CDR3 reads CASSFRGRETQYF. The CDR3 DNA is TGTGCCAGCAGTTTCAGGGGGCGCGAGACCCAGTACTTC.

This clonotype has only a few counts. This chain joins TRBV29-1 and TRBJ1-4; TRBD1 is a possible D gene (5 bases). The ends were cut back, 5 bases at V and 7 bases at J, with 11 bases in the middle. The length of the CDR3 is 12 residues. The germline gives CDR1 SQVTM, CDR2 ANQGSEA. The CDR3 loop reads CSVFGGGEKLFF. The CDR3 DNA is TGCAGCGTTTTTGGGGGAGGTGAAAAACTGTTTTTT.

The chain carries TRBV5-1 and TRBJ1-3; perhaps TRBD1 as D (5 bases). The ends were cut back, 6 bases at V and 2 bases at J, with 12 bases in the middle. The germline V gene encodes CDR1 SGHRS and CDR2 YFSETQ. The CDR3 length is 14 residues. Written as DNA, the CDR3 is TGCGCCAGCACCCAGGGCGGCACTGGAAACACCATATATTTT. It codes for CASTQGGTGNTIYF.

This chain joins TRBV25-1 and TRBJ2-7; TRBD2 agrees at 12 bases. Germline assignment: CDR1 MGHDK and CDR2 SYGVNS. V lost 5 bases to trimming and J lost 6 bases; unmatched junction nucleotides: 2. The CDR3 has 13 amino acids. The CDR3 region is CASSRLAGVEQYF. CDR3 nucleotides: TGTGCCAGCAGTCGACTAGCGGGGGTCGAGCAGTACTTC.

This clonotype turned up a few times. The CDR3 loop is CASSPLAGELFF. For the CDR3, the DNA is TGTGCCAGCAGTCCGTTAGCCGGGGAGCTGTTTTTT. The V and J genes are TRBV12-3 or TRBV12-4 and TRBJ2-2; D is unclear. Trimming took off 5 bases at V and 6 bases at J, with 7 bases between the two ends. This CDR3 is built from 12 residues.

The gene calls are TRBV2 and TRBJ2-7; either TRBD1 or TRBD2 may supply D (6 bases each). CDR1 and CDR2 (germline): SNHLY, FYNNEI. V was shortened by 2 bases and J by 2 bases, with 13 bases between the two germline ends. This CDR3 spans 15 amino acids. The CDR3 sequence is CASSERGRGAYEQYF. In DNA form, the CDR3 reads TGTGCCAGCAGTGAACGAGGAAGGGGGGCCTACGAGCAGTACTTC. Full variable domain (remainder filled in from reference TRBV2 and TRBJ2-7): EPEVTQTPSHQVTQMGQEVILRCVPISNHLYFYWYRQILGQKVEFLVSFYNNEISEKSEIFDDQFSVERPDGSNFTLKIRSTKLEDSAMYFCASSERGRGAYEQYFGPGTRLTVT.

This clonotype was picked up a small number of times. V is TRBV25-1 and J is TRBJ2-7; D unclear. The ends were cut back, 5 bases at V and 7 bases at J, with 12 bases in the middle. The CDR3 consists of 12 residues. CDR1 and CDR2 from the germline V gene are MGHDK and SYGVNS. The CDR3 nucleotides are TGTGCCAGCAGTTCACAGACCCGGGAGCAGTACTTC. This sequence encodes CASSSQTREQYF.

The chain is built from TRBV9 and TRBJ1-1; 9 bases agree with TRBD1. Trimming removed 3 bases from V and 0 bases from J; junction bases left unmatched: 6. Germline V gene data show CDR1 as SGDLS and CDR2 as YYNGEE. CDR3 length: 16 amino acids. CDR3 protein: CASSEGQGDMNTEAFF. The CDR3, as DNA: TGTGCCAGCAGCGAGGGACAGGGCGATATGAACACTGAAGCTTTCTTT. Filled out from reference TRBV9 and TRBJ1-1, the complete variable domain reads DSGVTQTPKHLITATGQRVTLRCSPRSGDLSVYWYQQSLDQGLQFLIQYYNGEERAKGNILERFSAQQFPDLHSELNLSSLELGDSALYFCASSEGQGDMNTEAFFGQGTRLTVV.

The chain recombines TRBV14 with TRBJ1-6; no clear D gene. Per the germline V gene, CDR1 is SGHDN and CDR2 is FVKESK. The CDR3 has 13 residues. V lost 2 bases and J lost 9, with 8 bases in between. The CDR3 DNA reads TGTGCCAGCAGCCAAAACATGGGTTCACCCCTCCACTTT. Protein product: CASSQNMGSPLHF.

This clonotype was seen a handful of times. The chain is built from TRBV14 and TRBJ2-1; TRBD2 might be the D (7 bases). V was clipped by 8 bases and J by 3 bases, with 11 bases between them. Germline V lookup: CDR1 SGHDN, CDR2 FVKESK. This CDR3 region has 13 residues. CDR3 loop: CASAGANYNEQFF. CDR3 coding DNA: TGTGCCAGCGCGGGGGCCAACTACAATGAGCAGTTCTTC.

This chain uses TRBV7-2 with TRBJ2-4, with 8 bases identical to TRBD2. Unmatched junction bases numbered 7, after V lost 1 base and J lost 5 bases. The germline V gene has CDR1 SGHTA and CDR2 FQGNSA. The CDR3 totals 16 residues. CDR3 residues: CASSLGTSGGQNIQYF. The CDR3 DNA follows: TGTGCCAGCAGCTTAGGAACCTCGGGGGGGCAAAACATTCAGTACTTC.

The rearrangement links TRBV12-3 or TRBV12-4 to TRBJ2-5; 9 bases agree with TRBD2. The J call could be wrong; TRBJ2-1 is a better fit for the DNA end. This CDR3 is built from 17 residues. The CDR3 protein is CASSLEGAGGPDNEQFF. The DNA of the CDR3 is TGTGCCAGCAGTTTAGAGGGGGCGGGGGGGCCTGACAATGAGCAGTTCTTC.

This chain joins TRBV11-3 and TRBJ2-1; possibly TRBD1 for D (6 bases). Looked up from germline, CDR1 is SGHNT and CDR2 is YENEEA. CDR3 length equals 18 residues. V dropped 0 bases and J dropped 0 bases, with 15 bases sitting between them. The CDR3 is CASSLDQGGTSSYNEQFF. The CDR3 DNA is TGTGCCAGCAGCTTAGATCAAGGGGGTACAAGCTCCTACAATGAGCAGTTCTTC. The complete variable domain, with remaining parts taken from reference TRBV11-3 and TRBJ2-1, reads EAGVVQSPRYKIIEKKQPVAFWCNPISGHNTLYWYLQNLGQGPELLIRYENEEAVDDSQLPKDRFSAERLKGVDSTLKIQPAELGDSAVYLCASSLDQGGTSSYNEQFFGPGTRLTVL.

The J gene is TRBJ1-4, the V gene TRBV5-1, with 8 bases lining up with TRBD1. Germline CDR1 reads SGHRS; CDR2 reads YFSETQ. Trimming cost V 4 bases and J 8 bases; bases outside gene matches: 7. The CDR3 spans 14 residues. CDR3 nucleotide sequence: TGCGCCAGCAGCGCAGGGACAGGAAGGGAAAAACTGTTTTTT. Translation gives CASSAGTGREKLFF.

The chain employs TRBV20-1 and TRBJ2-6; no firm D call. Germline lookup yields CDR1 DFQATT and CDR2 SNEGSKA (reference sequence). Trimming removed 6 bases at V and 4 bases at J, with 10 bases between. The CDR3 contains 13 residues. CDR3 sequence (DNA): TGCAGTGCCCCTGAGGCCGGGGCCAACGTCCTGACTTTC. Translating gives CSAPEAGANVLTF.

The chain uses TRBV3-1 and TRBJ2-5; 11 bases line up with TRBD1. The V and J ends lost 4 bases and 9 bases, in that order; junction bases with no gene match: 7. Looked up from germline, CDR1 is LGHDT and CDR2 is YNNKEL (reference sequence). This CDR3 has 14 residues. CDR3 sequence: CASSLGTGGIAQYF. The CDR3 nucleotides read TGTGCCAGCAGCCTGGGGACAGGGGGGATAGCCCAGTACTTC.

The chain couples TRBV3-1 to TRBJ1-6, with a tentative D call TRBD1 (6 bases). The germline V gene has CDR1 LGHDT and CDR2 YNNKEL (reference sequence). The V end lost 5 bases, the J end lost 7 bases, and 21 bases lay between the germline ends. CDR3 length: 17 residues. The CDR3 DNA sequence: TGTGCCAGCAGCGCCTGGGGCACAGGGTCGGGAAATTCACCCCTCCACTTT. This encodes CASSAWGTGSGNSPLHF.

This clonotype was detected only a few times. The V call is TRBV27, the J call TRBJ1-4, with D possibly TRBD1 on 5 matching bases. Trimming removed 4 bases from V and 6 bases from J, with 18 bases in between. Germline loops: CDR1 MNHEY, CDR2 SMNVEV (reference sequence). The CDR3 consists of 16 residues. The CDR3 sequence is CASSWRGQIGDEKLFF. In nucleotides, the CDR3 is TGTGCCAGCAGTTGGAGGGGCCAAATTGGGGATGAAAAACTGTTTTTT.